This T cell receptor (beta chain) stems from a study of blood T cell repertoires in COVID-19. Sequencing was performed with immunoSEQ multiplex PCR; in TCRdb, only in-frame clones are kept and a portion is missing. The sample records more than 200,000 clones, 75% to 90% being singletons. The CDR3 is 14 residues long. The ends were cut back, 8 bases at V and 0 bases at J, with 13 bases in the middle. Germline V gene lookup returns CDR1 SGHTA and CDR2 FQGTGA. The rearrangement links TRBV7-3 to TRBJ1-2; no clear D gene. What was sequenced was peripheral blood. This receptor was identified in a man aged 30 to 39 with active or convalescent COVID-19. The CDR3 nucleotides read TGTGCCAGCTCCCCGGGTCCAGCTAACTATGGCTACACCTTC. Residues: CASSPGPANYGYTF.